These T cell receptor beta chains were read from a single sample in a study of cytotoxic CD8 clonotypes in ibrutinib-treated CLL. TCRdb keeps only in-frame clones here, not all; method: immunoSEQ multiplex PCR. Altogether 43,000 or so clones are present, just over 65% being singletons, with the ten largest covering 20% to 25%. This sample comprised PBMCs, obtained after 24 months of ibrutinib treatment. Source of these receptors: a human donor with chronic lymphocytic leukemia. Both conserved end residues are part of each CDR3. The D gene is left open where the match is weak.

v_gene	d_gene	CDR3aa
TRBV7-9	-	CASNGVLTQGGITDTQYF
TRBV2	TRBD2	CASSGTSGRREQFF
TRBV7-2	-	CASSLAGGRTDTQYF
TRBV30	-	CAWNRASNEQFF
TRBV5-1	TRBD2	CASSLVAGTQRDTQYF
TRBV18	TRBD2	CASSPPWTSGNEQFF
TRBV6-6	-	CASSYSTGLYSPLHF
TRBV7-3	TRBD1	CASSLMGQGNSPLHF
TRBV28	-	CASREGGEPAYEQYF
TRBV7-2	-	CASSYPNNEQFF
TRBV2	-	CASSNTANYGYTF
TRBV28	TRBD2	CASSLSGTSGSSYNEQFF
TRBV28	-	CASRRTSMDNNEQFF
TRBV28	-	CATDRDRTDTQYF
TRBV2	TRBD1	CASSEALQGGGGTF
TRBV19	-	CASSTGRRGYTF
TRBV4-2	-	CASSQVGSSYEQYF
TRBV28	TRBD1	CASSLPADRAGSEKLFF
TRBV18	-	CASRPGAYGYTF
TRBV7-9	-	CASSSGRDGSYTF
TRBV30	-	CAWGKGLGYNEQFF
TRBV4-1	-	CASSQARDIYEQYF
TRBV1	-	CTSSQDLPAGTYNEQFF
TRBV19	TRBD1	CASSRSTGGIGGELFF
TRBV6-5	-	CASSYKGPMNTEAFF
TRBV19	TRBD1	CASSIPGQLNTGELFF
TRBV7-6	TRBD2	CASSRAGGLYEQYF
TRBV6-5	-	CASSFGLGTGELFF
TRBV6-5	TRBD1	CASSYSQGGSGNTIYF
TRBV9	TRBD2	CASSKGLAVNNEQFF
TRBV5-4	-	CASSLISGNTIYF
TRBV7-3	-	CASSLFAVPSHEQYF
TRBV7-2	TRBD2	CASSRASGGFSYEQYF
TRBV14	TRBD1	CASSQRGGHSNTEAFF
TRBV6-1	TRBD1	CASSVPSGTGARVEYF
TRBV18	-	CASSTGGWDTQYF
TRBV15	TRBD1	CATSWGQGAMNTEAFF
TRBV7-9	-	CASSLLVGAQETQYF
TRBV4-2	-	CASSQDSGDNEQFF
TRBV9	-	CASSVGLLSTNTEAFF
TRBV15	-	CATSSRDPQSRGTQYF
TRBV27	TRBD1	CASRVRDRPNTEAFF
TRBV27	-	CASSLSSPSESSYNEQFF
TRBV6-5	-	CASSYARKNTEAFF
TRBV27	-	CASGGISGNTIYF
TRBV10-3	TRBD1	CAISVGDREGAYEQYF
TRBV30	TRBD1	CAWSVSQGDYEQYF
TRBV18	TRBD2	CASSPPGLAGGGETQYF
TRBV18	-	CASSPRGDGYTF
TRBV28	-	CASSLGTDRYGYTF
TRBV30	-	CAWRGYGLYGYTF
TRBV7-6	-	CASSSQYNSPLHF